The rows below give T cell receptor beta chains drawn from one sample of a study of blood T cell repertoires in COVID-19. Generated by immunoSEQ multiplex PCR, the TCRdb table keeps only in-frame clones and is missing some. This sample has around 200,000 clones, with approximately 86% found just once. What was sequenced was PBMCs or T cells enriched from blood (not recorded which). The receptors come from a woman younger than 45 who had been exposed to COVID-19. The CDR3 runs from the conserved cysteine through the conserved F or W. D genes are given only for firm matches. Clone size is given for some rows only: seen once, a few or many times, or a class if the clone is expanded.

-,TRBJ2-2,-,TRBV7-8,CASSLLGLTSSGELFF,TGTGCCAGCAGCTTACTAGGACTAACATCGTCCGGGGAGCTGTTTTTT
-,TRBJ2-7,-,TRBV4-2,CASSQGTDSSYEQYF,TGTGCCAGCAGCCAAGGGACCGACAGCTCCTACGAGCAGTACTTC
few,TRBJ2-7,TRBD1,TRBV6-2/TRBV6-3,CASSRTGQGAYEQYF,TGTGCCAGCAGTCGAACGGGACAGGGGGCCTACGAGCAGTACTTC
-,TRBJ1-2,-,TRBV2,CASSEAQGTLYGYTF,TGTGCCAGCAGTGAAGCACAGGGCACCCTCTATGGCTACACCTTC
-,TRBJ1-2,TRBD1,TRBV28,CASTAAGQGSYGYTF,TGTGCCAGCACGGCCGCGGGACAGGGTAGCTATGGCTACACCTTC
-,TRBJ1-1,-,TRBV11-1,CASSLSWGDTEAFF,TGTGCCAGCAGCTTATCATGGGGGGACACTGAAGCTTTCTTT
-,TRBJ1-5,-,TRBV3-1/TRBV3-2,CASSQDIGGDQPQHF,TGTGCCAGCAGCCAAGATATCGGGGGGGATCAGCCCCAGCATTTT
-,TRBJ2-2,TRBD2,TRBV9,CASSVGRTSGTGELFF,TGTGCCAGCAGCGTAGGGCGGACTAGCGGTACCGGGGAGCTGTTTTTT
few,TRBJ1-2,TRBD1,TRBV2,CASSSDRGLLCGYTF,TGTGCCAGCAGTTCGGACAGGGGGCTTCTTTGTGGCTACACCTTC
few,TRBJ1-1,-,TRBV4-1,CASSQDRGVVNTEAFF,TGCGCCAGCAGCCAAGACAGGGGCGTGGTGAACACTGAAGCTTTCTTT
-,TRBJ2-1,-,TRBV5-1,CASSLRSKNEQFF,TGCGCCAGCAGCTTACGCTCTAAAAATGAGCAGTTCTTC
-,TRBJ1-4,TRBD1,TRBV7-9,CASSLTRGRRTNEKLFF,TGTGCCAGCAGCTTAACTAGGGGGCGGCGAACTAATGAAAAACTGTTTTTT
-,TRBJ2-7,TRBD1,TRBV6-5,CASSYQPGTAGYEQYF,TGTGCCAGCAGTTACCAGCCGGGGACAGCTGGCTACGAGCAGTACTTC
-,TRBJ2-3,-,TRBV28,CASSLGREKTQYF,TGTGCCAGCAGCCTAGGTCGGGAAAAGACGCAGTATTTT
-,TRBJ2-5,TRBD2,TRBV2,CASSFGTSGPETQYF,TGTGCCAGCAGCTTTGGGACTAGCGGACCAGAGACCCAGTACTTC
-,TRBJ2-5,TRBD2,TRBV2,CASSGFGGDQETQYF,TGTGCCAGCAGTGGTTTCGGGGGGGACCAAGAGACCCAGTACTTC
-,TRBJ1-4,-,TRBV5-1,CASSPGSGGNEKLFF,TGCGCCAGCAGCCCCGGTTCGGGGGGTAATGAAAAACTGTTTTTT
-,TRBJ1-1,-,TRBV2,CASSSGSLDTEAFF,TGTGCCAGCAGCTCAGGGTCCTTGGACACTGAAGCTTTCTTT
-,TRBJ1-1,-,TRBV11-3,CASSYRVGTEAFF,TGTGCCAGCAGCTACAGGGTGGGGACTGAAGCTTTCTTT
-,TRBJ1-1,TRBD1,TRBV12-5,CASGLAPGTANTEAFF,TGTGCTAGTGGTTTGGCCCCAGGGACAGCCAACACTGAAGCTTTCTTT
-,TRBJ1-5,-,TRBV19,CASTVVGESSQPQHF,TGTGCCAGTACCGTGGTCGGGGAGTCAAGTCAGCCCCAGCATTTT
-,TRBJ2-7,-,TRBV3-1/TRBV3-2,CASSQAGVIYEQYF,TGTGCCAGCAGCCAAGCAGGGGTCATCTACGAGCAGTACTTC
few,TRBJ2-2,TRBD2,TRBV9,CASSALQAGGYTGELFF,TGTGCCAGCAGCGCCCTCCAGGCGGGGGGGTACACCGGGGAGCTGTTTTTT
-,TRBJ1-2,TRBD1,TRBV6-5,CASSPRDRDGYTF,TGTGCCAGCAGCCCCCGGGACAGGGACGGCTACACCTTC
-,TRBJ1-1,TRBD1,TRBV2,CASSEALGTANTEAFF,TGTGCCAGCAGTGAAGCGCTGGGGACAGCAAACACTGAAGCTTTCTTT
-,TRBJ2-1,-,TRBV3-1/TRBV3-2,CASSQLYNEQFF,TGTGCCAGCAGCCAATTATACAATGAGCAGTTCTTC
-,TRBJ2-3,TRBD2,TRBV2,CASSATSGARDTQYF,TGTGCCAGCAGTGCCACTAGCGGGGCCCGAGATACGCAGTATTTT
-,TRBJ2-4,-,TRBV7-2,CASSLTPLAIQYF,TGTGCCAGCAGCTTAACTCCCTTAGCGATTCAGTACTTC
-,TRBJ2-7,TRBD2,TRBV4-2,CASSQDSGGTHYEQYF,TGTGCCAGCAGCCAAGATTCCGGGGGGACCCACTACGAGCAGTACTTC
-,TRBJ2-2,-,TRBV5-1,CASSLDRPNTGELFF,TGCGCCAGCAGCTTGGACAGGCCGAACACCGGGGAGCTGTTTTTT
-,TRBJ1-1,TRBD1,TRBV3-1/TRBV3-2,CASSQDGTGQTEAFF,TGTGCCAGCAGCCAAGATGGGACAGGGCAAACTGAAGCTTTCTTT
-,TRBJ1-5,-,TRBV4-1,CASSGYKDEDQPQHF,TGCGCCAGCAGCGGGTACAAGGATGAGGATCAGCCCCAGCATTTT
-,TRBJ1-6,-,TRBV27,CASRAGVSYNSPLHF,TGTGCCAGCAGGGCGGGGGTCTCCTATAATTCACCCCTCCACTTT
-,TRBJ1-1,-,TRBV24-1,CATSHGEVGTEAFF,TGTGCCACCAGTCATGGGGAGGTCGGCACTGAAGCTTTCTTT
-,TRBJ1-4,TRBD1,TRBV4-1,CASSRGTGEGFEKLFF,TGCGCCAGCAGCCGAGGGACAGGCGAAGGATTTGAAAAACTGTTTTTT
-,TRBJ1-2,-,TRBV3-1/TRBV3-2,CASSSTGLGNYGYTF,TGTGCCAGCAGCTCAACAGGGTTGGGAAACTATGGCTACACCTTC
-,TRBJ1-2,-,TRBV9,CASSTQGSRGYTF,TGTGCCAGCAGCACCCAGGGAAGTCGTGGCTACACCTTC
-,TRBJ2-1,TRBD1,TRBV29-1,CSVEELPTGGRNNEQFF,TGCAGCGTTGAAGAACTTCCGACAGGGGGAAGAAACAATGAGCAGTTCTTC
-,TRBJ2-2,-,TRBV7-6,CASSLESEGNTGELFF,TGTGCCAGCAGCTTAGAGAGCGAGGGTAACACCGGGGAGCTGTTTTTT
-,TRBJ2-2,-,TRBV11-2,CASSLDPRGNTGELFF,TGTGCCAGCAGCTTAGACCCCCGGGGGAACACCGGGGAGCTGTTTTTT
-,TRBJ1-5,-,TRBV12-5,CASGFRGKIEVSEPQHF,TGTGCTAGTGGTTTTCGGGGGAAGATAGAGGTTTCGGAGCCCCAGCATTTT
-,TRBJ1-2,TRBD1,TRBV11-2,CASSLARDSPYVF,TGTGCCAGCAGCTTGGCGCGGGACAGCCCTTATGTCTTC
few,TRBJ2-7,TRBD2,TRBV10-2,CASSESDRVTSGGTYEQYF,TGCGCCAGCAGTGAGTCTGACAGGGTGACTAGCGGGGGTACCTACGAGCAGTACTTC
-,TRBJ1-1,-,TRBV10-3,CAISESGKNTEAFF,TGTGCCATCAGTGAGTCTGGCAAGAACACTGAAGCTTTCTTT
-,TRBJ2-2,TRBD1,TRBV7-3,CASSPTTGSSGELFF,TGTGCCAGCAGCCCGACGACAGGGTCGAGCGGGGAGCTGTTTTTT
-,TRBJ1-5,-,TRBV27,CASSPYRFSNQPQHF,TGTGCCAGCAGTCCCTACCGGTTTAGCAATCAGCCCCAGCATTTT
-,TRBJ1-2,TRBD1,TRBV6-2/TRBV6-3,CASSWDRFNYGYTF,TGTGCCAGCAGCTGGGACAGGTTTAACTATGGCTACACCTTC
-,TRBJ1-5,-,TRBV9,CASSARGSNQPQHF,TGTGCCAGCAGCGCCCGGGGGAGCAATCAGCCCCAGCATTTT
few,TRBJ2-1,TRBD1,TRBV19,CASSMRTGTGANEQFF,TGTGCCAGTAGTATGAGAACCGGGACAGGGGCCAATGAGCAGTTCTTC
-,TRBJ2-3,-,TRBV10-1,CASTRTDTQYF,TGCGCCAGCACCAGAACAGATACGCAGTATTTT
-,TRBJ1-6,-,TRBV7-9,CASKPAGRNNSPLHF,TGTGCCAGCAAACCCGCGGGACGAAATAATTCACCCCTCCACTTT
-,TRBJ2-1,TRBD2,TRBV11-2,CACRLAGYNEQFF,TGTGCCTGTCGGCTAGCGGGTTACAATGAGCAGTTCTTC
-,TRBJ2-2,TRBD2,TRBV3-1/TRBV3-2,CASSQDWLAGGHTGELFF,TGTGCCAGCAGCCAAGATTGGCTAGCGGGGGGACACACCGGGGAGCTGTTTTTT
-,TRBJ1-4,TRBD1,TRBV7-8,CASSLPRGVNEKLFF,TGTGCCAGCAGCTTACCCAGGGGGGTAAACGAAAAACTGTTTTTT
-,TRBJ2-1,-,TRBV3-1/TRBV3-2,CASSQDLNNEQFF,TGTGCCAGCAGCCAGGACTTAAACAATGAGCAGTTCTTC
few,TRBJ2-2,TRBD1,TRBV11-3,CASRGQGRPGELFF,TGTGCCAGCAGGGGACAGGGACGGCCCGGGGAGCTGTTTTTT
-,TRBJ1-3,-,TRBV5-1,CASSSNPGEGGGNTIYF,TGCGCCAGCAGCTCCAACCCCGGAGAAGGGGGTGGAAACACCATATATTTT
-,TRBJ2-2,TRBD2,TRBV23-1,CASTPTPIGEGTSGELFF,TGCGCCAGCACCCCTACACCCATCGGGGAGGGGACGTCCGGGGAGCTGTTTTTT
few,TRBJ1-4,-,TRBV2,CASSRGMGEKLFF,TGTGCCAGCAGCCGGGGGATGGGTGAAAAACTGTTTTTT
-,TRBJ2-2,TRBD2,TRBV25-1,CASRRSGGVNTGELFF,TGTGCCAGCCGACGTTCGGGGGGGGTGAACACCGGGGAGCTGTTTTTT